This TCR beta chain was recovered during a study of blood T cell repertoires in COVID-19. Study information: Acute-phase and convalescent COVID-19 samples originated in the United States, Italy and Spain. In each case, the material was cDNA or gDNA derived from T cells, B-cell-depleted T cells, or PBMCs.

One Seattle source followed patients from active infection through their disease course. The length of the CDR3 is 17 residues. Germline V gene lookup returns CDR1 SQVTM and CDR2 ANQGSEA. In the original workflow: It was from reference gene primer amplification that nucleated cell counts were estimated. Some clones are missing from TCRdb's copy, which holds only in-frame ones; the method was immunoSEQ multiplex PCR. V, J and clone size were drawn from that table, and D and trimming were deduced from the DNA. The profile shows 150,000 or so clones, around 91% of them singletons. The sample comprised peripheral blood. The chain joins TRBV29-1 to TRBJ2-3, with 10 bases matching TRBD2. This clonotype was sampled from a man aged 18 to 30 with COVID-19, enrolled during active disease. CDR3 sequence: CNSRGIAGGGGTDTQYF. The CDR3 DNA reads TGCAACTCCAGGGGGATAGCGGGAGGTGGGGGCACAGATACGCAGTATTTT.